Listed below are T cell receptor beta chains from one sample, sequenced in a study of regulatory dendritic cells for organ transplantation. Generated by immunoSEQ multiplex PCR, the TCRdb table keeps only in-frame clones and is missing some. The sample holds some 28,000 clones, 80% to 85% seen once. Source material: naive CD4+ T cells from blood. These receptors all come from a human donor in good health. Each CDR3 is given with its conserved first and last residue. A D gene is named only where the DNA matches it firmly. Clone size, where shown, is once, few, many, or a class for clones that have expanded.

v_call: TRBV6-4; d_call: NA; j_call: TRBJ1-2; clone_size: once; cdr3_aa: CASSGDGGGEVQLWGYTF; cdr3_nt: TGTGCCAGCAGTGGCGATGGGGGCGGAGAGGTTCAACTATGGGGCTACACCTTC
v_call: TRBV20-1; d_call: NA; j_call: TRBJ1-2; clone_size: NA; cdr3_aa: CSARESYGYTF; cdr3_nt: TGCAGTGCGAGAGAGAGCTATGGCTACACCTTC
v_call: TRBV6-1; d_call: TRBD1; j_call: TRBJ2-6; clone_size: NA; cdr3_aa: CASSELPFPGQGLGAGANVLTF; cdr3_nt: TGTGCCAGCAGCGAATTACCTTTTCCGGGACAGGGGTTAGGAGCTGGGGCCAACGTCCTGACTTTC
v_call: TRBV7-8; d_call: NA; j_call: TRBJ1-1; clone_size: NA; cdr3_aa: CASSPSAPGGQAFF; cdr3_nt: TGTGCCAGCAGCCCATCGGCCCCCGGCGGGCAAGCTTTCTTT
v_call: TRBV6-6; d_call: TRBD1; j_call: TRBJ1-2; clone_size: NA; cdr3_aa: CASSPGTDYGYTF; cdr3_nt: TGTGCCAGCAGCCCCGGGACAGACTATGGCTACACCTTC
v_call: TRBV6-5; d_call: NA; j_call: TRBJ2-7; clone_size: NA; cdr3_aa: CASTLMGDSVYEQYF; cdr3_nt: TGTGCCAGCACCCTTATGGGGGACTCAGTCTACGAGCAGTACTTC
v_call: TRBV4-2; d_call: TRBD1; j_call: TRBJ1-2; clone_size: NA; cdr3_aa: CASSQYGTDYGYTF; cdr3_nt: TGTGCCAGCAGCCAATATGGGACAGATTATGGCTACACCTTC
v_call: TRBV5-1; d_call: TRBD2; j_call: TRBJ2-7; clone_size: NA; cdr3_aa: CASSLSTSGEGEQYF; cdr3_nt: TGCGCCAGCAGCTTGTCCACTAGCGGTGAAGGGGAGCAGTACTTC
v_call: TRBV11-3; d_call: NA; j_call: TRBJ1-2; clone_size: NA; cdr3_aa: CASSLNGQGGGYTF; cdr3_nt: TGTGCCAGCAGCCTAAATGGGCAGGGTGGTGGCTACACCTTC
v_call: TRBV7-9; d_call: NA; j_call: TRBJ1-5; clone_size: NA; cdr3_aa: CASSRDGQFNQPQHF; cdr3_nt: TGTGCCAGCAGCCGAGACGGACAGTTCAATCAGCCCCAGCATTTT
v_call: TRBV2; d_call: NA; j_call: TRBJ1-2; clone_size: NA; cdr3_aa: CASSEAQIYGYTF; cdr3_nt: TGTGCCAGCAGTGAAGCACAGATCTATGGCTACACCTTC
v_call: TRBV6-5; d_call: NA; j_call: TRBJ1-5; clone_size: once; cdr3_aa: CASSTSGGNQPQHF; cdr3_nt: TGTGCCAGCAGCACTTCAGGGGGCAATCAGCCCCAGCATTTT
v_call: TRBV18; d_call: TRBD1; j_call: TRBJ2-1; clone_size: NA; cdr3_aa: CASHQDRESYNEQFF; cdr3_nt: TGTGCCAGCCACCAGGACAGGGAGTCCTACAATGAGCAGTTCTTC
v_call: TRBV7-2; d_call: TRBD1; j_call: TRBJ1-2; clone_size: once; cdr3_aa: CASSLTWDRSYGYTF; cdr3_nt: TGTGCCAGCAGCCTGACATGGGACAGATCCTATGGCTACACCTTC
v_call: TRBV7-2; d_call: NA; j_call: TRBJ1-2; clone_size: NA; cdr3_aa: CASSLERGTGRGYTF; cdr3_nt: TGTGCCAGCAGCTTAGAACGAGGCACAGGGCGCGGCTACACCTTC
v_call: TRBV5-1; d_call: NA; j_call: TRBJ1-6; clone_size: few; cdr3_aa: CASSLVPVNSPLHF; cdr3_nt: TGCGCCAGCAGCTTGGTACCAGTTAATTCACCCCTCCACTTT
v_call: TRBV6-5; d_call: NA; j_call: TRBJ2-7; clone_size: NA; cdr3_aa: CASSFDAGSSYEQYF; cdr3_nt: TGTGCCAGCAGTTTTGATGCGGGGTCCTCCTACGAGCAGTACTTC
v_call: TRBV9; d_call: TRBD1; j_call: TRBJ1-1; clone_size: NA; cdr3_aa: CASSADRAGNTEAFF; cdr3_nt: TGTGCCAGCAGCGCGGACAGGGCAGGAAACACTGAAGCTTTCTTT
v_call: TRBV21-1; d_call: NA; j_call: TRBJ1-5; clone_size: NA; cdr3_aa: CASSKEGNQPQHF; cdr3_nt: TGTGCCAGCAGCAAAGAGGGGAATCAGCCCCAGCATTTT
v_call: TRBV9; d_call: NA; j_call: TRBJ2-5; clone_size: NA; cdr3_aa: CASSVDSRVETQYF; cdr3_nt: TGTGCCAGCAGCGTAGACTCCAGGGTAGAGACCCAGTACTTC
v_call: TRBV6-5; d_call: NA; j_call: TRBJ1-2; clone_size: NA; cdr3_aa: CASSDTFSNYGYTF; cdr3_nt: TGTGCCAGCAGTGATACATTCTCTAACTATGGCTACACCTTC
v_call: TRBV7-9; d_call: NA; j_call: TRBJ2-5; clone_size: NA; cdr3_aa: CASSYHPPGLPQETQYF; cdr3_nt: TGTGCCAGCAGCTACCACCCTCCGGGACTCCCCCAAGAGACCCAGTACTTC
v_call: TRBV18; d_call: TRBD1; j_call: TRBJ1-1; clone_size: once; cdr3_aa: CASSHARDRVVPEAFF; cdr3_nt: TGTGCCAGCTCACACGCCCGGGACAGGGTGGTCCCTGAAGCTTTCTTT
v_call: TRBV6-5; d_call: NA; j_call: TRBJ2-2; clone_size: NA; cdr3_aa: CASRRPSGGELFF; cdr3_nt: TGTGCCAGCAGACGACCCTCGGGAGGGGAGCTGTTTTTT